A selection of T cell receptor beta chains follows, all from one sample in a study of T cell responses to AZD1222 COVID-19 vaccine. Some clones are missing from TCRdb's copy, which holds only in-frame ones; the method was immunoSEQ multiplex PCR. The table shows 150,000 to 200,000 clones, with 90% to 95% occurring only once. Source: peripheral blood, taken 28 days after the second AZD1222 dose. The origin of the receptors is an adult who received the AZD1222 COVID-19 vaccine. CDR3s include the opening cysteine and the closing phenylalanine or tryptophan. D genes are given only for firm matches.

d_call: NA; j_call: TRBJ1-6; v_call: TRBV6-5; cdr3_nt: TGTGCCAGCAGTCGGGACTATAATTCACCCCTCCACTTT; cdr3_aa: CASSRDYNSPLHF
d_call: NA; j_call: TRBJ1-5; v_call: TRBV19; cdr3_nt: TGTGCCAGACAACCGTCCCGTGGGGGGAGCAATCAGCCCCAGCATTTT; cdr3_aa: CARQPSRGGSNQPQHF
d_call: NA; j_call: TRBJ2-6; v_call: TRBV4-3; cdr3_nt: TGCGCCAGCAGCCAAGATCCTGGGATTGGGGCCAACGTCCTGACTTTC; cdr3_aa: CASSQDPGIGANVLTF
d_call: TRBD2; j_call: TRBJ2-1; v_call: TRBV18; cdr3_nt: TGTGCCAGCTCACCACCGGTAATAGCGGGAGGGAATGAGCAGTTCTTC; cdr3_aa: CASSPPVIAGGNEQFF
d_call: NA; j_call: TRBJ1-2; v_call: TRBV21-1; cdr3_nt: TGTGCCAGCAGCAAAGCCTCGGACAGGGGCAACTATGGCTACACCTTC; cdr3_aa: CASSKASDRGNYGYTF
d_call: TRBD1; j_call: TRBJ2-3; v_call: TRBV4-3; cdr3_nt: TGCGCCAGCAGCCAAGATTGGCCGGGACAGGGGATAACAGATACGCAGTATTTT; cdr3_aa: CASSQDWPGQGITDTQYF
d_call: NA; j_call: TRBJ2-3; v_call: TRBV4-2; cdr3_nt: TGTGCCAGCAGCCAAGATCCAGACCCCGGGACGCGTCAGTATTTT; cdr3_aa: CASSQDPDPGTRQYF
d_call: NA; j_call: TRBJ1-2; v_call: TRBV4-1; cdr3_nt: TGCGCCAGCAGCCAAGATGGTTCCCGCCTAATTAGACGGGAAGGCTACACCTTC; cdr3_aa: CASSQDGSRLIRREGYTF
d_call: NA; j_call: TRBJ2-7; v_call: TRBV7-2; cdr3_nt: TGTGCCAGCAGCTTAGGGCCAGACGCCTCCTACGAGCAGTACTTC; cdr3_aa: CASSLGPDASYEQYF
d_call: NA; j_call: TRBJ1-5; v_call: TRBV19; cdr3_nt: TGTGCCAGTGGAGCCGAAGGGCGCAATCAGCCCCAGCATTTT; cdr3_aa: CASGAEGRNQPQHF
d_call: NA; j_call: TRBJ1-1; v_call: TRBV3-1/TRBV3-2; cdr3_nt: TGTGCCAGCAGCCTTCGACAGGTGAACACTGAAGCTTTCTTT; cdr3_aa: CASSLRQVNTEAFF
d_call: NA; j_call: TRBJ2-3; v_call: TRBV15; cdr3_nt: TGTGCCACCAGCAGAGATCTCGGACTAAGCACAGATACGCAGTATTTT; cdr3_aa: CATSRDLGLSTDTQYF
d_call: TRBD2; j_call: TRBJ2-5; v_call: TRBV27; cdr3_nt: TGTGCCAGCAGTGCCGGGACTAGCGAGGAGACCCAGTACTTC; cdr3_aa: CASSAGTSEETQYF
d_call: NA; j_call: TRBJ1-2; v_call: TRBV9; cdr3_nt: TGTGCCAGCAGTGCTAATGACAGGTACACCTTC; cdr3_aa: CASSANDRYTF
d_call: TRBD2; j_call: TRBJ2-3; v_call: TRBV7-2; cdr3_nt: TGTGCCAGCAGCTCAGGGACTAGCGGGGGGCCAGATACGCAGTATTTT; cdr3_aa: CASSSGTSGGPDTQYF
d_call: NA; j_call: TRBJ2-6; v_call: TRBV7-9; cdr3_nt: TGTGCCAGCAGCATATTGTTATACCATGACAGTCGGGCCAACGTCCTGACTTTC; cdr3_aa: CASSILLYHDSRANVLTF
d_call: NA; j_call: TRBJ1-1; v_call: TRBV6-4; cdr3_nt: TGTGCCAGCAGTCAGACGGGGAACACTGAAGCTTTCTTT; cdr3_aa: CASSQTGNTEAFF
d_call: NA; j_call: TRBJ1-2; v_call: TRBV5-6; cdr3_nt: TGTGCCAGCAGCTTGGACAGTGACAACTATGGCTACACCTTC; cdr3_aa: CASSLDSDNYGYTF
d_call: NA; j_call: TRBJ1-4; v_call: TRBV19; cdr3_nt: TGTGCCAGTAGTATAGCAACTAATGAAAAACTGTTTTTT; cdr3_aa: CASSIATNEKLFF
d_call: NA; j_call: TRBJ1-5; v_call: TRBV18; cdr3_nt: TGTGCCAGCTCACTCCAGGGGTTAGGTCAGCCCCAGCATTTT; cdr3_aa: CASSLQGLGQPQHF
d_call: NA; j_call: TRBJ1-6; v_call: TRBV3-1/TRBV3-2; cdr3_nt: TGTGCCAGCAGCCAAGATGGGGCGGTTGGGCCCCTCCACTTT; cdr3_aa: CASSQDGAVGPLHF
d_call: NA; j_call: TRBJ2-7; v_call: TRBV5-1; cdr3_nt: TGCGCCAGCAGCGCTCCGGGACGGACCTACGAGCAGTACTTC; cdr3_aa: CASSAPGRTYEQYF
d_call: TRBD2; j_call: TRBJ2-2; v_call: TRBV2; cdr3_nt: TGTGCCAGCAGATCCCGCGGGGGGACCGGGGAGCTGTTTTTT; cdr3_aa: CASRSRGGTGELFF
d_call: TRBD2; j_call: TRBJ2-1; v_call: TRBV4-1; cdr3_nt: TGCGCCAGCAGCGGGGTAGCGGGAGGGCTGGCGGGGGGTGAGCAGTTCTTC; cdr3_aa: CASSGVAGGLAGGEQFF
d_call: NA; j_call: TRBJ1-1; v_call: TRBV11-1; cdr3_nt: TGTGCCAGCAGCAAAACCGGGACAACAGGCGCTGAAGCTTTCTTT; cdr3_aa: CASSKTGTTGAEAFF
d_call: NA; j_call: TRBJ2-3; v_call: TRBV7-5; cdr3_nt: TGTGCCAGAAGCCTAAACGGACTAGCGGAAGCAGATACGCAGTATTTT; cdr3_aa: CARSLNGLAEADTQYF
d_call: TRBD1; j_call: TRBJ1-5; v_call: TRBV5-6; cdr3_nt: TGTGCCAGCAGTTGGGGACAGGGTGGTCAGCCCCAGCATTTT; cdr3_aa: CASSWGQGGQPQHF
d_call: NA; j_call: TRBJ1-5; v_call: TRBV7-8; cdr3_nt: TGTGCCAGCAGTCTAAGGTATAGCAATCAGCCCCAGCATTTT; cdr3_aa: CASSLRYSNQPQHF
d_call: NA; j_call: TRBJ1-1; v_call: TRBV4-2; cdr3_nt: TGTGCCAGCAGCCATGGGGACCTGAACACTGAAGCTTTCTTT; cdr3_aa: CASSHGDLNTEAFF
d_call: NA; j_call: TRBJ1-1; v_call: TRBV30; cdr3_nt: TGTGCCTGGACAGGGAGGACCCAAGCTTTCTTT; cdr3_aa: CAWTGRTQAFF
d_call: NA; j_call: TRBJ1-1; v_call: TRBV10-1; cdr3_nt: TGCGCCAGCAGTAGGACATGGAACACTGAAGCTTTCTTT; cdr3_aa: CASSRTWNTEAFF
d_call: NA; j_call: TRBJ1-5; v_call: TRBV6-2/TRBV6-3; cdr3_nt: TGTGCCAGCAGTTACGTTCCCAAGACCGGCAATCAGCCCCAGCATTTT; cdr3_aa: CASSYVPKTGNQPQHF